This TCR beta chain originates from a study of metastatic and nonmetastatic thyroid tumors. Patients had received no treatment of any kind before thyroid surgery. This clone came up many times. Trimming stripped 2 bases from V and 5 bases from J, with 10 bases between. The germline CDR1 and CDR2 sequences are MNHEY and SMNVEV (reference sequence). The CDR3 consists of 13 residues. In the authors' methods: Differences in CDR3 between clinicopathological groups were drawn on to build a classifier intended to discriminate distant-metastatic papillary thyroid cancer patients. TCRdb recomputed clones from the PCR reads via MiXCR. These V and J calls rely on TCRdb rather than the paper's analysis. The sample has approximately 26,000 clones; roughly 13% are singletons.

This chain links TRBV27 with TRBJ2-7, with TRBD2 as a possible D gene (6 bases). Sequenced input: blood. The receptor comes from a female donor with papillary thyroid cancer or a benign thyroid nodule (not recorded which). Some clones in this sample may be carry-over from other donors' samples. In DNA, the CDR3 is TGTGCCAGCAGTTTAGGTACTAGCCACGAGCAGTACTTC. It yields the protein CASSLGTSHEQYF.